The 5 T cell receptor beta chains reported below all come from one sample, sequenced in a study of blood T cells in healthy people across ages. With a J-beta primer mix and a sample-barcoded 5' primer, a second PCR ran roughly 6 to 11 cycles. TCRdb used MiXCR to reprocess the 5' RACE reads, holding one entry per CDR3 protein. This sample has some 1,500,000 distinct CDR3 sequences, with about 42% found just once. Sequenced sample: blood. These receptors were obtained from a young woman in good health.

This clonotype showed up just a few times. This chain connects TRBV27 to TRBJ2-1, with D perhaps being TRBD1 or TRBD2 (5 bases each). Per the germline V gene, CDR1 is MNHEY and CDR2 is SMNVEV (reference sequence). There are 15 residues in the CDR3. V lost 5 bases to trimming and J lost 4 bases, with 15 bases between them. In DNA form, the CDR3 reads TGTGCCAGCAGTCTCCTAAGGGACCGATACAATGAGCAGTTCTTC. It encodes CASSLLRDRYNEQFF.

This clonotype appeared a few times. The chain recombines TRBV11-2 with TRBJ2-1, with 10 bases matching TRBD1. Trimming took 6 bases from V and 5 from J; bases not matched to a gene: 10. The CDR3 runs 16 residues. CDR1 and CDR2 (germline): SGHAT, FQNNGV. CDR3 region: CASRKPGQGFHNEQFF. As DNA, the CDR3 is TGTGCCAGCAGGAAACCGGGACAGGGGTTCCACAATGAGCAGTTCTTC. Filled out from reference TRBV11-2 and TRBJ2-1, the complete variable domain reads EAGVAQSPRYKIIEKRQSVAFWCNPISGHATLYWYQQILGQGPKLLIQFQNNGVVDDSQLPKDRFSAERLKGVDSTLKIQPAKLEDSAVYLCASRKPGQGFHNEQFFGPGTRLTVL.

The J gene is TRBJ2-6, the V gene TRBV4-3; D not certain. The germline gives CDR1 LGHNA, CDR2 YSLEER. Deletions cut 4 bases from V and 0 bases from J, with 10 bases between. The CDR3 sequence is 16 residues long. As DNA, the CDR3 is TGCGCCAGCAGCCCGTTCCCGAGCTCTGGGGCCAACGTCCTGACTTTC. It translates to CASSPFPSSGANVLTF.

The chain employs TRBV7-9 and TRBJ1-1, with D possibly TRBD1 on 5 matching bases. This CDR3 spans 14 amino acids. Trimming removed 4 bases at V and 10 bases at J, with 19 bases between. Per the germline V gene, CDR1 is SEHNR and CDR2 is FQNEAQ (reference sequence). The CDR3 DNA reads as TGTGCCAGCAGCTACGCCGGGACCGTGGAGGTAGCTTTCTTT. As protein: CASSYAGTVEVAFF.

For this clonotype: One junction end disagrees with the germline gene, perhaps due to a read error. The chain joins TRBV18 to TRBJ2-1; D is undetermined. Germline CDR1 and CDR2: KGHSH and LQKENI. This CDR3 contains 15 residues. The CDR3 bases are TGTGCCAGCTCACCGTTGGAGAGCTCCTGCAATGAGCAGTTCTTC. Encoded protein: CASSPLESSCNEQFF. Complete variable domain (other parts from reference TRBV18 and TRBJ2-1): NAGVMQNPRHLVRRRGQEARLRCSPMKGHSHVYWYRQLPEEGLKFMVYLQKENIIDESGMPKERFSAEFPKEGPSILRIQQVVRGDSAAYFCASSPLESSCNEQFFGPGTRLTVL.